This TCR beta chain was documented in a study of technical replicates of blood from a few donors. Profiling relied on immunoSEQ multiplex PCR, and the TCRdb table lists in-frame clones only, not all of them. The sample lists just under 100,000 clones, about 96% occurring once. CDR1 SGHRS and CDR2 YFSETQ come from the germline V gene. V trimming: 5 bases; J trimming: 5 bases; junction bases outside the gene matches: 11. The CDR3 sequence is 16 residues long. This TCR derives from a human donor in good health. Sample: T cells isolated from PBMCs. The rearrangement joins TRBV5-1 to TRBJ2-1; 9 bases map to TRBD1. CDR3 in amino acids: CASSPWRTGDDNEQFF. CDR3 nucleotides: TGCGCCAGCAGTCCATGGAGGACAGGGGACGACAATGAGCAGTTCTTC.